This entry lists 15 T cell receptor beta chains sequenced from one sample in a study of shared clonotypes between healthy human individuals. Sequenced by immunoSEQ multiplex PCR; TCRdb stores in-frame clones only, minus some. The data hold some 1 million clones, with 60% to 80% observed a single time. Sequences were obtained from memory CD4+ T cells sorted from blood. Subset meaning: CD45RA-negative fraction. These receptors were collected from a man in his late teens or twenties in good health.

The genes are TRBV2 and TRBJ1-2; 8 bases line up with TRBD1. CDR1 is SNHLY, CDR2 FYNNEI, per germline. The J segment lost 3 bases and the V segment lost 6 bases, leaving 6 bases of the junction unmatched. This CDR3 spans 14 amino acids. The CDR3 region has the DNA TGTGCCAGCAGCCAAGGACAGGGACACTATGGCTACACCTTC. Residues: CASSQGQGHYGYTF.

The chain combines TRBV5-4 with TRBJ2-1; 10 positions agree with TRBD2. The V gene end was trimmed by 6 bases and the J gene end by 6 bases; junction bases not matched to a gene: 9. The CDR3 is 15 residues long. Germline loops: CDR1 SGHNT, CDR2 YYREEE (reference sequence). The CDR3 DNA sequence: TGTGCCAGCACTACCCCCCCTAGCGGGAGCAATGAGCAGTTCTTC. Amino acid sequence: CASTTPPSGSNEQFF.

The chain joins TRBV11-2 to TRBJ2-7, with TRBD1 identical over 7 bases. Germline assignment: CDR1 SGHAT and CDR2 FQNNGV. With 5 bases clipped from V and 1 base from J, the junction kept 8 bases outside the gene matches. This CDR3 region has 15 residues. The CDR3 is CASSPKTGASYEQYF. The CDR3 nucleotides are TGTGCCAGCAGCCCAAAAACAGGGGCTTCCTACGAGCAGTACTTC.

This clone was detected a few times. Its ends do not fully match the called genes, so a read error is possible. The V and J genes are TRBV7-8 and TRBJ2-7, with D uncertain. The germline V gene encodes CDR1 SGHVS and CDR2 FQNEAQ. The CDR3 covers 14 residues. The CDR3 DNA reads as TGTGCCAGCAGCTTAGAAGCTGGCTTGGCCCCCGCGGACTTC. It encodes CASSLEAGLAPADF.

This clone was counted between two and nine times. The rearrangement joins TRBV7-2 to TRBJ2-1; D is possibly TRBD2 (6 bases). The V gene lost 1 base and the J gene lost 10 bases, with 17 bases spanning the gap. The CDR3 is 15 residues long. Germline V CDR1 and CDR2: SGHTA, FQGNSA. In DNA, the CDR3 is TGTGCCAGCAGCTTAGGGGGACTCGGGAGTGGCGAGCAGTTCTTC. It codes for CASSLGGLGSGEQFF.

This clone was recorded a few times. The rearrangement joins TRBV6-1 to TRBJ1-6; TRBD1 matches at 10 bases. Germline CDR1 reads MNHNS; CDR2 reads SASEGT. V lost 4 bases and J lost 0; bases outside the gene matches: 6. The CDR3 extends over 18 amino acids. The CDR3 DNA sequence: TGTGCCAGCAGTGTAAGACAGGGGGCAGCCTCCTATAATTCACCCCTCCACTTT. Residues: CASSVRQGAASYNSPLHF.

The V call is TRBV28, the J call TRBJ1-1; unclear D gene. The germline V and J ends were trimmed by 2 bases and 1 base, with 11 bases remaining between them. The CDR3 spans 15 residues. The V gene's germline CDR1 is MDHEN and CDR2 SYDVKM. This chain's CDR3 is CASSLRVTGNTEAFF. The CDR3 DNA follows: TGTGCCAGCAGTTTACGAGTCACGGGGAACACTGAAGCTTTCTTT.

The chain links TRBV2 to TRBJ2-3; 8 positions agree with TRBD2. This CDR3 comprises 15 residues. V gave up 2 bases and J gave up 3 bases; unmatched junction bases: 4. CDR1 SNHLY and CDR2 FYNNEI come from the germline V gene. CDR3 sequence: CASSEKRGWTDTQYF. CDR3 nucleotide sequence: TGTGCCAGCAGTGAAAAGCGGGGGTGGACAGATACGCAGTATTTT. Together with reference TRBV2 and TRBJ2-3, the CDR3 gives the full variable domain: EPEVTQTPSHQVTQMGQEVILRCVPISNHLYFYWYRQILGQKVEFLVSFYNNEISEKSEIFDDQFSVERPDGSNFTLKIRSTKLEDSAMYFCASSEKRGWTDTQYFGPGTRLTVL.

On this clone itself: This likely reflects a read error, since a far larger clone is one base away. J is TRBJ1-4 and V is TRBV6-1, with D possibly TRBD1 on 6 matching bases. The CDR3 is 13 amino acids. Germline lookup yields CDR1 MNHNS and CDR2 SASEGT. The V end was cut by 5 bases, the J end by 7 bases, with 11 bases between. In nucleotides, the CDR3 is TGTGCCAGCAGTAACAGGGAGACTGAAAAACTGTTTTTT. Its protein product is CASSNRETEKLFF.

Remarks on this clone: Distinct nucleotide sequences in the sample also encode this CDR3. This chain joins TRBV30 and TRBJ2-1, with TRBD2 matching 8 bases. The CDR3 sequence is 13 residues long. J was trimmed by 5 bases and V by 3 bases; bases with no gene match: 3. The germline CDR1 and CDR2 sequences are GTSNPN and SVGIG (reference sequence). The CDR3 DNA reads TGTGCCTGGAGCCCACTAGCGGACAATGAGCAGTTCTTC. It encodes CAWSPLADNEQFF. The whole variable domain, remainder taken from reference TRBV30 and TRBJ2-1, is SQTIHQWPATLVQPVGSPLSLECTVEGTSNPNLYWYRQAAGRGLQLLFYSVGIGQISSEVPQNLSASRPQDRQFILSSKKLLLSDSGFYLCAWSPLADNEQFFGPGTRLTVL.

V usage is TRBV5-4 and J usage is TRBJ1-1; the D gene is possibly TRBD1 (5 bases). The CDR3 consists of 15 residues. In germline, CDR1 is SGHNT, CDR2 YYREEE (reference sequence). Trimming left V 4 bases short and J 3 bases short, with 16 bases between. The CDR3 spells CASSIWGPRDTEAFF. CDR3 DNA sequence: TGTGCCAGCAGCATTTGGGGACCGAGAGACACTGAAGCTTTCTTT.

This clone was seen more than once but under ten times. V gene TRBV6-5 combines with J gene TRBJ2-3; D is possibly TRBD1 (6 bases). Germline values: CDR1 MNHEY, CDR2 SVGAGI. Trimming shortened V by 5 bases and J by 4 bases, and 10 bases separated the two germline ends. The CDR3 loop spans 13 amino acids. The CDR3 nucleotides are TGTGCCAGCAGTAGGACAGTTTCAGATACGCAGTATTTT. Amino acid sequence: CASSRTVSDTQYF.

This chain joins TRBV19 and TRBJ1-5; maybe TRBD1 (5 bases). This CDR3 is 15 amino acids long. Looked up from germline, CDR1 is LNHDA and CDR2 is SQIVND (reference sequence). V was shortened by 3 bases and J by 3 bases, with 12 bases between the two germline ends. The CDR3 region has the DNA TGTGCCAGTAGTATTGCGGGGACTTCCAATCAGCCCCAGCATTTT. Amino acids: CASSIAGTSNQPQHF.

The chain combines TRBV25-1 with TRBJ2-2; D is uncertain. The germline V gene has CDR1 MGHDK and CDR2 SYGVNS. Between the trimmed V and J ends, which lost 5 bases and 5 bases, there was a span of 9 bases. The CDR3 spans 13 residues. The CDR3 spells CASSTFGTGELFF. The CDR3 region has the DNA TGTGCCAGCAGTACCTTCGGGACCGGGGAGCTGTTTTTT.

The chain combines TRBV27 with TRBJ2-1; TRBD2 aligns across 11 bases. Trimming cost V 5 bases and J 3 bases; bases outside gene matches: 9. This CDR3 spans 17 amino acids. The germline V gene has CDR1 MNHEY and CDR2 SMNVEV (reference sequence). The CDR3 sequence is CASSPPIGTSGYNEQFF. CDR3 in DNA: TGTGCCAGCAGTCCCCCCATTGGGACTAGCGGCTACAATGAGCAGTTCTTC.